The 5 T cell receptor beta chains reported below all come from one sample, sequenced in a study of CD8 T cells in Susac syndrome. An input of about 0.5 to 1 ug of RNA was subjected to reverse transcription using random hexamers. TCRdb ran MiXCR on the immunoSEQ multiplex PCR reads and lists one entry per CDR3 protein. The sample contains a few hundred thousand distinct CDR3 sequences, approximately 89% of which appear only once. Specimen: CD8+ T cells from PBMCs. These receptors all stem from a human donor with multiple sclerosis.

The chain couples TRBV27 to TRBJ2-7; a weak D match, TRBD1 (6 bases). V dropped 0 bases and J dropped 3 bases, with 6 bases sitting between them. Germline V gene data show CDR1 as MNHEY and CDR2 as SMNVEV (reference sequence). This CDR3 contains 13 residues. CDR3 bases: TGTGCCAGCAGTTTATCGGGACACTACGAGCAGTACTTC. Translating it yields CASSLSGHYEQYF.

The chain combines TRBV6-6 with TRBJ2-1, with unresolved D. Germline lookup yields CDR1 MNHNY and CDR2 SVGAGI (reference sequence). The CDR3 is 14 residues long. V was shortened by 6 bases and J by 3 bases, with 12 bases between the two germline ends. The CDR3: CASSQVNRYNEQFF. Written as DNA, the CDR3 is TGTGCCAGCAGCCAGGTCAACCGCTACAATGAGCAGTTCTTC.

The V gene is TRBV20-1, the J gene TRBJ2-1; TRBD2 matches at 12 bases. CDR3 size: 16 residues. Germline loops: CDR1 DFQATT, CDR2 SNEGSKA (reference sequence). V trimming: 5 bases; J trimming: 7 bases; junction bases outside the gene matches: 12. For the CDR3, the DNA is TGCAGTGCTCACCACCCTCCTAGCGGGGGGGTTAATGAGCAGTTCTTC. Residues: CSAHHPPSGGVNEQFF.

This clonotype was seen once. The CDR3 nucleotides are TGCAGTGCTAGAGGGTTGGACAGCCAAGAGACCCAGTACTTC. Protein product: CSARGLDSQETQYF. The chain joins TRBV20-1 to TRBJ2-5, with a possible D match to TRBD1 (6 bases). V shed 1 base and J shed 1 base, with 10 bases lying between them. The CDR3 is made up of 14 amino acids. CDR1 and CDR2 from the germline V gene are DFQATT and SNEGSKA (reference sequence).

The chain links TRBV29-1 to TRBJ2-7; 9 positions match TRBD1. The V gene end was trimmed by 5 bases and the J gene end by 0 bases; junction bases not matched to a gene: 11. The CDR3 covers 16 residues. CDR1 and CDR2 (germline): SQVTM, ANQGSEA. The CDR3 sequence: CSVRGDREVPSYEQYF. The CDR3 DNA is TGCAGCGTTCGTGGGGACAGGGAGGTTCCCTCCTACGAGCAGTACTTC.